This is a list of T cell receptor beta chains from one sample in a study of blood T cells in healthy people across ages. TCRdb re-called the 5' RACE reads with MiXCR, one entry per CDR3 protein. The sample yields approximately 1.5 million distinct CDR3 sequences, about 31% seen once. Input material: blood. These receptors were taken from a woman aged 25 to 39 in good health. The CDR3 runs from the conserved cysteine through the conserved F or W. The D gene is left open where the match is weak. The size entry is marked missing in some rows and otherwise reads once, few, many or a size class.

v_call	clone_size	j_call	d_call	cdr3_nt	cdr3_aa
TRBV12-3/TRBV12-4	many	TRBJ1-2	TRBD1	TGTGCCAGCAGTAACAGGGGCCTGGGAGGCTACACCTTC	CASSNRGLGGYTF
TRBV4-1	NA	TRBJ1-2	NA	TGCGCCAGCAGCCAAGATAAGTCGGCGGGCTACACCTTC	CASSQDKSAGYTF
TRBV19	NA	TRBJ1-2	TRBD1	TGTGCCAGTAGCGAACAAGGGACAGTATCCTATGGCTACACCTTC	CASSEQGTVSYGYTF
TRBV4-1	few	TRBJ1-1	NA	TGCGCCAGCAGCCAAACTCCAAGCCCGGACCTGAACACTGAAGCTTTCTTT	CASSQTPSPDLNTEAFF
TRBV28	NA	TRBJ1-1	NA	TGTGCCAGCGTATCTATAACAGGGTTGGCTGAAGCTTTCTTT	CASVSITGLAEAFF
TRBV27	NA	TRBJ2-5	TRBD2	TGTGCCAGCAGTTTCGCTCTAGCGGGAGGGGGTGAGCAGTACTTC	CASSFALAGGGEQYF
TRBV11-1	once	TRBJ2-7	TRBD2	TGTGCCAGCAGCTTATCACGACTAGCGGGAGTCTACGAGCAGTACTTC	CASSLSRLAGVYEQYF
TRBV7-8	NA	TRBJ2-7	NA	TGTGCCAGCAGCTTAGCAGACACCGCCTACGAGCAGTACTTC	CASSLADTAYEQYF
TRBV20-1	NA	TRBJ2-1	TRBD2	TGCGGTCCGCCTAGCGGGGTAGTAAATGAGCAGTTCTTC	CGPPSGVVNEQFF
TRBV19	NA	TRBJ2-3	NA	TGTGCCAGTAGTATAAAGAGGGATACGCAGTATTTT	CASSIKRDTQYF
TRBV4-2	many	TRBJ1-2	NA	TGTGCCAGCAGCCAAGATGGGGCAAACTATGGCTACACCTTC	CASSQDGANYGYTF
TRBV7-3	NA	TRBJ2-6	NA	TGTGCCAGCAGCCCCCAGGTCGGCAGGGGACTTATTACTGGGGCCAACGTCCTGACTTTC	CASSPQVGRGLITGANVLTF
TRBV7-6	few	TRBJ2-3	NA	TGTGCCAGCAGCGTAACCGGGACATTCACAGATACGCAGTATTTT	CASSVTGTFTDTQYF
TRBV20-1	NA	TRBJ2-1	NA	TGCAGTGCTAGAGTCCCGGGGGGCTATGAGCAGTTCTTC	CSARVPGGYEQFF
TRBV7-6	few	TRBJ1-1	NA	TGTGCCAGCCCCCCCGGTTGGGAGGCTTTCTTT	CASPPGWEAFF
TRBV21-1	NA	TRBJ2-4	NA	TGTGCCAGCAGCAGGGTGGGCCTAGCCAAAAACATTCAGTACTTC	CASSRVGLAKNIQYF
TRBV7-3	NA	TRBJ1-6	NA	TGTGCCAGCAGCTTAACAGGACCGAATTCACCCCTCCACTTT	CASSLTGPNSPLHF
TRBV10-1	NA	TRBJ2-3	NA	TGCGCCAGCAGTGAACCGGGAACAAATGGAGATACGCAGTATTTT	CASSEPGTNGDTQYF
TRBV27	NA	TRBJ2-2	NA	TGTGCCAGCAGTTTAAAGGCCACCGGGGAGCTGTTTTTT	CASSLKATGELFF
TRBV6-1	NA	TRBJ2-6	TRBD1	TGTGCCAGCCACACCGGGACAGAGGCCTCTGGGGCCAACGTCCTGACTTTC	CASHTGTEASGANVLTF
TRBV6-1	few	TRBJ1-1	NA	TGTGCCAGCAGTGATTGGGGGCGGGAAACTGAAGCTTTCTTT	CASSDWGRETEAFF
TRBV9	NA	TRBJ2-7	TRBD2	TGTGCCAGCAGCGAATTTGGAGGGACTAGCTTGGACTCCGAGCAGTACTTC	CASSEFGGTSLDSEQYF
TRBV4-2	few	TRBJ2-5	TRBD1	TGTGCCAGCAGCCAGTCCGGGACAGAAGAGACCCAGTACTTC	CASSQSGTEETQYF
TRBV20-1	NA	TRBJ2-5	TRBD2	TGCAGTGCTAGTCTGGGGGGGGCCCAGTACTTC	CSASLGGAQYF
TRBV5-1	many	TRBJ2-1	TRBD1	TGCGCCAGCAGCCCCGGGACAGACATTAGCTCCTACAATGAGCAGTTCTTC	CASSPGTDISSYNEQFF
TRBV9	few	TRBJ2-5	TRBD2	TGTGCCAGCAGCGTAACTAGCGGGGGGGCCAGAGAGACCCAGTACTTC	CASSVTSGGARETQYF
TRBV6-2/TRBV6-3	few	TRBJ2-5	NA	TGTGCCAGCAGAGGAGCTTATGGCGAGACCCAGTACTTC	CASRGAYGETQYF
TRBV12-3/TRBV12-4	few	TRBJ2-3	NA	TGTGCCAGCAGTGGGGACGGGGCCACAGATACGCAGTATTTT	CASSGDGATDTQYF
TRBV12-3/TRBV12-4	NA	TRBJ1-1	NA	TGTGCCAGCAGTCTAAGGACAGTTACTGAAGCTTTCTTT	CASSLRTVTEAFF
TRBV14	few	TRBJ2-1	NA	TGTGCCAGCAGCCAAGATCAGGGGGGGACCTACAATGAGCAGTTCTTC	CASSQDQGGTYNEQFF
TRBV9	few	TRBJ2-3	NA	TGTGCCAGCAGTGTCCGAGGGGGGGGCACCGGTGATACGCAGTATTTT	CASSVRGGGTGDTQYF
TRBV20-1	NA	TRBJ1-2	NA	TGCAGTGCTAGGGGGGGTGAGGGGGATGGCTACACCTTC	CSARGGEGDGYTF
TRBV20-1	NA	TRBJ2-7	NA	TGCAGTGCTAGAGATCAGGGGGGTAGAGGGGGCTCCGAGCAGTACTTC	CSARDQGGRGGSEQYF
TRBV20-1	few	TRBJ2-7	NA	TGCAGTGCTAGAGATCCACGGGGGTACGAGCAGTACTTC	CSARDPRGYEQYF
TRBV20-1	many	TRBJ2-5	TRBD2	TGCAGTGCTAGAGGCGGGGGGGGGCGGGAGACCCAGTACTTC	CSARGGGGRETQYF
TRBV28	NA	TRBJ2-1	NA	TGTGCCAGCAGTTTATTAGGACTCTCCTCTTCCTACAATGAGCAGTTCTTC	CASSLLGLSSSYNEQFF
TRBV16	NA	TRBJ1-1	TRBD1	TGTGCCAGCCTCCCGGGACAGGGGGTTAGGACTGAAGCTTTCTTT	CASLPGQGVRTEAFF
TRBV5-6	NA	TRBJ2-2	TRBD2	TGTGCCAGCAGCTTAGGGCTAGCGGGGCCGAACACCGGGGAGCTGTTTTTT	CASSLGLAGPNTGELFF
TRBV5-1	NA	TRBJ2-1	NA	TGCGCCAGCAGCCCCTATGGGGACTCCTACAATGAGCAGTTCTTC	CASSPYGDSYNEQFF
TRBV5-1	NA	TRBJ2-7	TRBD2	TGCGCCAGCAGCTTGGAGGCTAGCGGGAGTAGCGAGCAGTACTTC	CASSLEASGSSEQYF
TRBV10-3	few	TRBJ2-1	TRBD2	TGTGCCATCAGTGAGTCGAGGAAAGGGACTAGCGGCAATGAGCAGTTCTTC	CAISESRKGTSGNEQFF
TRBV5-1	many	TRBJ2-4	NA	TGCGCCAGCAGCTTGGCGGGACTTAGAGAGGGGGGCATTCAGTACTTC	CASSLAGLREGGIQYF
TRBV6-5	few	TRBJ2-4	TRBD1	TGTGCCAGCAGTTCCCGGGACAGGGGGGGTTTCGCCAAAAACATTCAGTACTTC	CASSSRDRGGFAKNIQYF
TRBV29-1	many	TRBJ2-3	NA	TGCAGCGTTGCAGACAGCACAGATACGCAGTATTTT	CSVADSTDTQYF
TRBV29-1	NA	TRBJ1-2	TRBD1	TGCAGCGTTCCCGGGACAGGGATTGGCTACACCTTC	CSVPGTGIGYTF
TRBV11-2	NA	TRBJ2-3	TRBD2	TGTGCCAGCAGCTTCGGGGGGACTAGCGGGAATACAGATACGCAGTATTTT	CASSFGGTSGNTDTQYF
TRBV20-1	many	TRBJ2-7	TRBD1	TGCAGTGCTGGAACGCAGGGGGCTGGATACGAGCAGTACTTC	CSAGTQGAGYEQYF
TRBV2	few	TRBJ2-7	NA	TGTGCCAGCAGTGGGAATAGGGGTAGCTCCTACGAGCAGTACTTC	CASSGNRGSSYEQYF
TRBV6-1	NA	TRBJ2-7	NA	TGTGCCAGCAGTGAATCGACAGGACATTCAAAGGACTACGAGCAGTACTTC	CASSESTGHSKDYEQYF
TRBV27	few	TRBJ1-4	NA	TGTGCCAGCAGTTACGCGGCGGCTAATGAAAAACTGTTTTTT	CASSYAAANEKLFF
TRBV4-2	NA	TRBJ1-1	NA	TGTGCCAGCAGCCAGTCTTTGGGCATGAACACTGAAGCTTTCTTT	CASSQSLGMNTEAFF
TRBV9	few	TRBJ2-1	TRBD2	TGTGCCAGCAGCCGCGGGACTAGCGGGAGGGGGGATGAGCAGTTCTTC	CASSRGTSGRGDEQFF
TRBV6-5	NA	TRBJ1-2	NA	TGTGCCAGCAGTTCAACAGGGAGGAAAGGCTACACCTTC	CASSSTGRKGYTF
TRBV9	few	TRBJ2-1	NA	TGTACCAGCAGCGTAGGCGCAGGGGAATACAATGAGCAGTTCTTC	CTSSVGAGEYNEQFF
TRBV2	NA	TRBJ1-1	NA	TGTGCCAGCAGTCGGGTCGGGGTTACTGAAGCTTTCTTT	CASSRVGVTEAFF
TRBV24-1	NA	TRBJ1-2	NA	TGTGCCACCAGTGATCGGACAGTCCCTAGCGGGGGCTACACCTTC	CATSDRTVPSGGYTF
TRBV20-1	few	TRBJ1-2	TRBD1	TGCAGTGCTCCGGGACAGGAAAACTATGGCTACACCTTC	CSAPGQENYGYTF
TRBV5-1	NA	TRBJ2-3	NA	TGCGCCAGCAGCTTGGGGTGGGACGAAGATACGCAGTATTTT	CASSLGWDEDTQYF
TRBV10-3	many	TRBJ2-3	NA	TGTGCCACGCTATCAGATACGCAGTATTTT	CATLSDTQYF
TRBV6-6	many	TRBJ2-1	TRBD2	TGTGCCAGCAGTTACTCGATAGCGGGGGCTCAGTTCTTC	CASSYSIAGAQFF